The 6 T cell receptor beta chains below were found in one sample sequenced in a study of blood T cells in healthy people across ages. A J-beta primer mix and a sample-barcoded 5' primer were used in a second PCR of roughly 7 to 12 cycles. MiXCR, applied by TCRdb to the 5' RACE reads, yields one record per CDR3 protein. The table shows 550,000 to 800,000 distinct CDR3 sequences, with approximately 30% occurring only once. Sequencing was done on a sample of blood. The receptors shown here come from a woman older than 75 in good health.

Ten or more counts support this clonotype. This sequence joins TRBV27 and TRBJ2-7; the D gene could be TRBD1 or TRBD2 (5 bases each). The ends were cut back, 6 bases at V and 0 bases at J, with 15 bases in the middle. The CDR3 is 15 residues long. The germline V gene encodes CDR1 MNHEY and CDR2 SMNVEV (reference sequence). This CDR3 is CASSPGPTSSYEQYF. Here the CDR3 DNA reads TGTGCCAGCAGCCCGGGACCTACGAGCTCCTACGAGCAGTACTTC.

The chain has TRBV6-2 or TRBV6-3 and TRBJ2-3, with TRBD2 matching over 8 bases. The CDR3 runs to 16 residues. Germline V CDR1 and CDR2: MNHEY, SVGEGT. Trimming at V came to 8 bases and at J to 4 bases, leaving 14 bases not matched to a gene. The CDR3 region is CASGKRGMTSADTQYF. The CDR3 DNA reads as TGTGCCAGCGGAAAGCGGGGGATGACTAGCGCAGATACGCAGTATTTT.

This clonotype was seen at least ten times. The chain combines TRBV28 with TRBJ2-7, with D perhaps matching TRBD2 (6 bases). In germline, CDR1 is MDHEN, CDR2 SYDVKM. The CDR3 has 14 amino acids. Trimming shortened V by 4 bases and J by 0 bases, and 10 bases separated the two germline ends. CDR3 coding DNA: TGTGCCAGCAGTTGGGGAGGCCTCTCCTACGAGCAGTACTTC. Residues: CASSWGGLSYEQYF.

To note about this clonotype: This may be a read error: a much more frequent sequence differs by one nucleotide. The chain joins TRBV20-1 to TRBJ2-1; 14 positions match TRBD2. V was clipped by 5 bases and J by 10 bases; unmatched bases: 13. Germline V lookup: CDR1 DFQATT, CDR2 SNEGSKA (reference sequence). This CDR3 is built from 16 residues. The CDR3 DNA sequence: TGCAGTGCTCCCCTCCCGGGACTAGCGGGGGCATACGAGCAGTTCTTC. Translation: CSAPLPGLAGAYEQFF.

This clonotype was detected a few times. The CDR3 DNA is TGCGCCAGCAGTCTTACAGGGGAGAGCAATCAGCCCCAGCATTTT. Translated, it gives CASSLTGESNQPQHF. The chain has TRBV5-1 and TRBJ1-5; 7 nucleotides align to TRBD1. Germline CDR1 is SGHRS and CDR2 is YFSETQ. The CDR3 is 15 amino acids. The V segment lost 5 bases and the J segment 1 base; nucleotides outside the gene matches: 6.

This clonotype was seen at least ten times. The rearrangement uses TRBV6-5 and TRBJ2-5; 9 bases line up with TRBD1. The CDR3 is made up of 14 amino acids. Per the germline V gene, CDR1 is MNHEY and CDR2 is SVGAGI. Trimming cost V 6 bases and J 6 bases; bases outside gene matches: 8. The CDR3 bases are TGTGCCAGCAGCCCCGGGACAGGGAGGCAGACCCAGTACTTC. It translates to CASSPGTGRQTQYF.